This record concerns one TCR beta chain sequence. This clone was detected only once. No cognate antigen has been identified for it. Base qualities are not recorded, but no much larger clone differs from it by a single base. Sorted unstimulated T cells and proliferating T cells recovered from mixed lymphocyte reactions underwent TCRbeta CDR3 sequencing. Fresh whole blood from fewer than 11 HLA-typed healthy donors was used to isolate PBMCs. These data belong to a study of siplizumab effects on memory and regulatory T cells (dated by TCRdb to about 2019). Some background on the complete study: The study examined how the anti-CD2 antibody siplizumab affects alloreactive T-cell subsets in allogeneic mixed lymphocyte reactions built from human PBMCs. What the study reported, not specific to this receptor: Whether proliferating Tregs from siplizumab cultures actually had suppressive function was not functionally confirmed. Compared with memory T cells, unstimulated naive T cells appeared more diverse, and naive cells seemed to make a substantial contribution to the alloresponse. Among mappable alloreactive CD4+ clones, an average Treg-derived fraction of roughly 71% was observed with siplizumab, compared with 25% to 30% in control reactions. Siplizumab significantly lowered the cumulative frequency of alloreactive sequences that could be traced to unstimulated CD4+ memory T cells. A naive or memory phenotype could not be assigned to roughly 75-95% of proliferating CD4+ or CD8+ clones. Because sequences at frequencies below about 10^-5 were poorly captured, only a minor fraction of alloreactive clones could be mapped back to unstimulated subsets.

The library was generated by the immunoSEQ multiplex PCR assay. Each sample had 85,000 to 100,000 TCR templates assayed by the deep sequencing platform. Genomic DNA extracted from sorted T cells was used for TCRbeta CDR3 sequencing. On the study's bioinformatics: The R programming language was used for clonal analysis of the TCRbeta CDR3 data. Unstimulated samples were compared with post-reaction CFSE-low samples to define alloreactive CD4+ and CD8+ clones. Alloreactive CD4+ clones were assigned to regulatory or non-regulatory origin by matching sequences to sorted unstimulated Treg and non-Treg repertoires. TCRdb carries this immuneACCESS record with in-frame sequences only. Its versions omit some clonotypes, under half of them owing to an unresolved V gene in the studies checked, with the rest unexplained. V and J calls and clone size are copied from that table; D and trimming were computed from the DNA. The sample includes 100,000 to 120,000 clones, with 90% to 95% observed a single time. Approximately 0.32% of the sample is held by the ten biggest clonotypes.

The sample was CD4+ T cells sorted from blood. This receptor was obtained from a human donor in good health.

The DNA sequence is given as TGTGCCAGCTCACCATCGGCGCGAAGGAACACCGGGGAGCTGTTTTTT. Its translation reads: CASSPSARRNTGELFF. In this chain, TRBV18 is recombined with TRBJ2-2; a confident D gene designation cannot be given. Via the germline V gene, CDR1 is KGHSH and CDR2 LQKENI. From cysteine to phenylalanine, the CDR3 is 16 amino acids long. The CDR3 DNA has 48 bases and is translated from base 1. V is cut by 2 bases and J by 1 base, and the space between the germline ends is 11 bases.